This T cell receptor beta chain originates from a study of blood T cell repertoires in COVID-19. Study context: Acute and convalescent COVID-19 samples came from the United States, Italy and Spain. T cells, B-cell-depleted T cells, or PBMCs provided the cDNA or gDNA that served as material.

Trimming took off 7 bases at V and 10 bases at J, with 17 bases between the two ends. Germline CDR1 MDHEN, CDR2 SYDVKM. CDR3 length: 14 amino acids. Authors' methods: Amplification of reference gene primers provided the estimated nucleated cell counts. Clones were read by immunoSEQ multiplex PCR, and TCRdb kept only the in-frame ones, dropping some. V and J calls and clone size come straight from that table; D and trimming were deduced from the DNA. The repertoire consists of about 170,000 clones, with 82% occurring once and the leading ten covering about 10%. The chain recombines TRBV28 with TRBJ1-6; tentatively, D is TRBD1 (5 bases). The TCR originated in a woman older than 75 with active or convalescent COVID-19. Sequencing input: peripheral blood. The CDR3 loop reads CASTHLRGVSPLHF. The CDR3 DNA follows: TGTGCCAGCACCCACCTTCGGGGGGTCTCACCCCTCCACTTT.